This T cell receptor beta chain was obtained from a study of CD8+CD57+ T cells in acquired aplastic anemia. Study-wide background: The average for DNA from sorted CD4+ and CD8+ cells was roughly 3 ug.

V was trimmed by 5 bases and J by 4 bases, leaving 8 bases between them. Germline V CDR1 and CDR2: SQVTM, ANQGSEA. The CDR3 loop spans 11 amino acids. Those patients picked for sequencing had displayed CD8+CD57+ cell expansion on flow cytometry. Genomic DNA acted as the template from which TCR beta VDJ combination and CDR3 sequence profiling were carried out. From the reads, TCRdb called clonotypes with MiXCR, one entry per CDR3 protein. The sample lists around 130,000 distinct CDR3 sequences, under 60% seen once, with under 35% in the top ten. The rearrangement joins TRBV29-1 to TRBJ2-5; possible D gene TRBD2, 5 bases. The sample consisted of sorted CD4+, CD8+, or CD8+CD57+ T cells (not recorded which) from PBMCs. This TCR derives from a human donor with aplastic anemia. The CDR3 spells CSVSSGETQYF. CDR3 sequence (DNA): TGCAGCGTTTCCAGCGGAGAGACCCAGTACTTC.